The following is a TCR beta chain sequence with its context. The sample belongs to a study of T-cell reconstitution after alpha-beta-depleted transplantation in children. The CDR3 has 14 amino acids. Trimming stripped 0 bases from V and 4 bases from J, with 8 bases between. In germline, CDR1 is SGHRS, CDR2 YFSETQ. Unique molecular identifiers were used to barcode this TCRbeta library. TCRdb passed the PCR reads through MiXCR, listing each CDR3 protein once. Here the sample spans around 490,000 distinct CDR3 sequences, 11% being singletons. The clonotype originates from a female patient aged 2 to 10 who had a stem cell transplant for aplastic anemia, so the T cells may come from the graft donor. This rearrangement joins TRBV5-1 to TRBJ2-1, with a tentative D call TRBD1 (5 bases). Source: PBMCs, mostly from graft donor cells, taken 180 days after TCRalphabeta/CD19-depleted stem cell transplant. The CDR3, as DNA: TGCGCCAGCAGCTTGGACGACAGTTACAATGAGCAGTTCTTC. Amino acid sequence: CASSLDDSYNEQFF.